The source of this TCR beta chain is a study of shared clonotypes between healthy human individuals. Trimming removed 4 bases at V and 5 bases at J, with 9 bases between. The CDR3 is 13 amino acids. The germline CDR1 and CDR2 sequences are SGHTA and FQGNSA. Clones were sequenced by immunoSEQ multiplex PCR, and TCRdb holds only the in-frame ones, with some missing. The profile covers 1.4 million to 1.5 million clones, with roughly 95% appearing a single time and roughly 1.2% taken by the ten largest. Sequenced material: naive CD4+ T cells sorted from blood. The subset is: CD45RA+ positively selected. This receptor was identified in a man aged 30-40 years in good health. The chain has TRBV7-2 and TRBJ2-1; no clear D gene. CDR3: CASSSHRDNEQFF. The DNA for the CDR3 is TGTGCCAGCAGCTCTCACCGGGACAATGAGCAGTTCTTC. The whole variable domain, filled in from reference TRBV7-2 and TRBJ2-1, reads GAGVSQSPSNKVTEKGKDVELRCDPISGHTALYWYRQSLGQGLEFLIYFQGNSAPDKSGLPSDRFSAERTGGSVSTLTIQRTQQEDSAVYLCASSSHRDNEQFFGPGTRLTVL.